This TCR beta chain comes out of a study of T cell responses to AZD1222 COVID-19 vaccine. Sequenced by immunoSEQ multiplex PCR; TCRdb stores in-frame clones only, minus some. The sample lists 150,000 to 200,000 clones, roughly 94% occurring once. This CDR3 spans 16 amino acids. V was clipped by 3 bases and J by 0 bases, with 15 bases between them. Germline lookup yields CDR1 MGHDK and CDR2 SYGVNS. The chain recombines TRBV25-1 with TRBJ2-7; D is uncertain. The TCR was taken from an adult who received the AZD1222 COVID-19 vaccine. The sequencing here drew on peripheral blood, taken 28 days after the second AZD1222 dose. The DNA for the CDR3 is TGTGCCAGCAGTGATGCCCAGTGTTGCGTCTCCTACGAGCAGTACTTC. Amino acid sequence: CASSDAQCCVSYEQYF.